Here is one TCR beta chain with its context. In germline, CDR1 is SGDLS, CDR2 YYNGEE. The CDR3 runs 15 residues. V was trimmed by 0 bases and J by 1 base, leaving 9 bases between them. The second PCR ran roughly 7 to 12 cycles with a sample-barcoded 5' primer and J-beta primers. MiXCR, run by TCRdb on the 5' RACE reads, gives a single entry per CDR3 protein. The sample consists of 1,800,000 or so distinct CDR3 sequences, roughly 43% of them appearing once. The entry originates in a study of blood T cells in healthy people across ages. Investigators took approximately 10 milliliters of peripheral blood from every donor. No fewer than 5.5 micrograms of total RNA were isolated from every sample.

The source is a human donor in good health. The genes are TRBV9 and TRBJ2-3; D call uncertain. Sequencing used blood. The CDR3 DNA follows: TGTGCCAGCAGCGTAGGCGGTATAGGCACAGATACGCAGTATTTT. Its protein is CASSVGGIGTDTQYF.